This TCR beta chain came from a study of a mutant IDH1 vaccine in newly diagnosed glioma (dated by TCRdb to about 2021). About the investigation overall: Vaccination began 4-6 weeks after radiotherapy alone, or alongside temozolomide cycles in the chemotherapy-containing groups. Peripheral blood was drawn at six visits: V03 (baseline), V05, V07, V10, V12 and V13. Prior to enrollment, patients had been given standard therapy consisting of radiotherapy alone, temozolomide alone, or radiochemotherapy with temozolomide, with the combination given to most patients. Visit V12 was the week-35 safety follow-up and visit V13 was the week-47 end of study. The 32 treated patients were about 60% male and approximately 40% female, with a mean age of approximately 40 years. Longitudinal TCRB deep sequencing was done for 25 treated patients, wherever samples were available for exploratory analyses.

This clone was observed a single time. The antigen this receptor binds is unknown. Per-base quality was not reported, and no clone a single base away is much larger than it. Library construction relied on the immunoSEQ multiplex PCR assay. Rearranged TCR beta chain sequences were amplified with the hsTCRB Kit following the manufacturer's protocol. An Illumina MiSeq was used to sequence the TCRB libraries. The authors' analysis ran thus. The proprietary platform of the kit vendor was used for demultiplexing, trimming and gene mapping. TCRdb took over this immuneACCESS table, retaining in-frame rearrangements with V and J assigned. Such tables are incomplete; in checked studies, under half of the missing clones stem from an unresolved V gene, and the remainder is unexplained. V and J calls plus clone size are reproduced from that table; the DNA served to infer D and trimming. The sample table records 34,000 or so clones; 78% of these occur just once. About 10% of the sample lies in the top ten.

Sequences SGDLS (CDR1) and YYNGEE (CDR2) are obtained from the germline V gene. The CDR3 runs 14 amino acids, cysteine and phenylalanine included. The kept DNA is CDR3 alone, 42 bases in frame from the first base. V is shortened by 4 bases, J by 10 bases, and the region joining them spans 15 bases. Interpreted using the paper, the time point label stands for: week 35, safety follow-up. Every vaccine dose consisted of 300 ug of a 20-mer mutant IDH1 peptide in Montanide, administered subcutaneously together with topical imiquimod. Across visits V03 through V10, patients got a total of eight vaccinations, given in weeks 1, 3, 5, 7, 11, 15, 19 and 23. All donors had newly diagnosed IDH1-mutant astrocytomas of WHO grade 3 or 4 that showed loss of nuclear ATRX. The samples were drawn from NOA16, a multicentre, single-arm, open-label phase I trial in Germany that tested a mutant IDH1 peptide vaccine in humans for the first time. Genomic DNA for TCRB sequencing was isolated from EDTA blood with the DNeasy Blood and Tissue Kit.

Overall results and qualifications from the work: Pseudoprogression appeared unrelated to alterations in the top peripheral T cell clonotypes detected by TCRB sequencing. Vaccine-induced immune responses across multiple MHC alleles were detected in 80% to 95% of patients. PBMC samples for TCRB deep sequencing were selected based on availability. The authors noted that analyses of patient blood samples could not be reproduced because of sample limitations.

The material was PBMCs, obtained from a glioma patient whose treatment included an IDH1 peptide vaccine. The rearranged segments are TRBV9 and TRBJ1-6; possibly the D gene is TRBD1, per 6 matching bases. This clonotype was sampled from a woman between 40 and 55 years old with glioma. This receptor has the CDR3 CASSKRDTESPLHF. At the DNA level, the sequence is TGTGCCAGCAGCAAACGGGACACAGAGTCACCCCTCCACTTT.